The T cell receptor (beta chain) described here comes from a study of cytomegalovirus exposure and HLA in healthy donors. The CDR3 contains 16 residues. V was trimmed by 0 bases and J by 5 bases, leaving 18 bases between them. Germline assignment: CDR1 SGDLS and CDR2 YYNGEE. The PCR employed 60 Vbeta primers together with 13 Jbeta primers. Some clones are missing from TCRdb's copy, which holds only in-frame ones; the method was immunoSEQ multiplex PCR. Of about 130,000 clones in the sample, approximately 8.7% were seen once. Nominally healthy donors were sampled, though unrecorded immune exposures were likely. There are a few counts of this clone.

The sequence was obtained from a middle-aged man in good health and CMV-seronegative. The sample taken for sequencing was PBMCs. The chain couples TRBV9 to TRBJ2-7; TRBD2 might be the D (7 bases). CDR3 sequence reads: CASSVAGGGGRNEQYF. The CDR3 nucleotides read TGTGCCAGCAGCGTAGCTGGGGGAGGGGGGCGAAACGAGCAGTACTTC.